This T cell receptor (beta chain) is from a study of T-cell memory formation after mild COVID-19. Study-wide findings and caveats: Those CD4+ clones that contracted were mainly in CM and EM (CD8+ ones in EMRA). Pre-infection memory showed some responding clones, and this suggested that cross-reactive memory joined. The study found balanced CD4/CD8 in clones contracting day 15 to 85 and a CD4+ lean in later expanders.

This clonotype was seen ten or more times. Its antigen is currently unknown. CDR3 size: 15 residues. V was trimmed by 0 bases and J by 6 bases, leaving 15 bases between them. Germline V lookup: CDR1 SGHRS, CDR2 YFSETQ. TCRdb analysed the 5' RACE reads with MiXCR anew, one entry per CDR3 protein. The data hold about 100,000 distinct CDR3 sequences, with around 10% observed a single time. This sequence originates from a man between 18 and 29 years old who had mild COVID-19 (a few samples of this study predate the infection). Cell type and time point are not known. Sequenced material: PBMCs or a T cell subset sorted from them (not recorded which). The chain links TRBV5-1 to TRBJ1-2; D is unresolved. The CDR3 DNA follows: TGCGCCAGCAGCTTGGAAGCGGCCATGGGAGATGGCTACACCTTC. It encodes CASSLEAAMGDGYTF.